The 8 T cell receptor beta chains reported below all come from one sample, sequenced in a study of T cells expressing NK-cell markers. Reanalyzing the 5' RACE reads, TCRdb keeps one entry per CDR3 protein, without DNA. Recorded here are roughly 450,000 distinct CDR3 sequences; the top ten clones represent 1.4%. The sample consisted of blood T cells: a sorted CD56 or NKG2C T cell subset, CD4+ or CD8+ T cells, or bulk PBMC T cells (not recorded which). These TCRs come from a woman in her fifties or sixties in good health.

This chain links TRBV19 with TRBJ2-5; the D call from TCRdb, TRBD1, cannot be confirmed without DNA. CDR1 is LNHDA and CDR2 is SQIVND in the germline V gene (reference sequence). The CDR3 totals 14 residues. CDR3 sequence: CASSTGTLKETQYF.

The chain carries TRBV20-1 and TRBJ2-3. The germline V gene encodes CDR1 DFQATT and CDR2 SNEGSKA (reference sequence). The length of the CDR3 is 14 residues. CDR3 amino acids: CSAIGSPSTDTQYF.

The CDR3 region is CASSLSTTGSGELFF. The chain couples TRBV7-2 to TRBJ2-2. Germline CDR1 and CDR2: SGHTA and FQGNSA. This CDR3 comprises 15 residues. The full variable domain, rest sourced from reference TRBV7-2 and TRBJ2-2, is GAGVSQSPSNKVTEKGKDVELRCDPISGHTALYWYRQSLGQGLEFLIYFQGNSAPDKSGLPSDRFSAERTGGSVSTLTIQRTQQEDSAVYLCASSLSTTGSGELFFGEGSRLTVL.

The J gene is TRBJ2-1, the V gene TRBV7-7. The CDR3 is 13 amino acids. Germline V gene lookup returns CDR1 SSHAT and CDR2 FNYEAQ (reference sequence). The CDR3 region is CASSLLEYNEQFF. The full variable domain, with the rest looked up from reference TRBV7-7 and TRBJ2-1, is GAGVSQSPRYKVTKRGQDVTLRCDPISSHATLYWYQQALGQGPEFLTYFNYEAQPDKSGLPSDRFSAERPEGSISTLTIQRTEQRDSAMYRCASSLLEYNEQFFGPGTRLTVL.

The chain has TRBV12-3 or TRBV12-4 and TRBJ2-5; there is no DNA to check the TCRdb D call of TRBD1. The CDR3 runs 14 residues. The chain's CDR3 is CASSLEDIEETQYF.

CDR3 region: CASSLAMTAGNTIYF. The chain employs TRBV11-3 and TRBJ1-3; the D call from TCRdb, TRBD1, cannot be confirmed without DNA. The CDR3 is 15 residues long. Germline values: CDR1 SGHNT, CDR2 YENEEA.

The chain uses TRBV30 and TRBJ1-4; TCRdb picks TRBD1, but there is no DNA to check that call. Germline-derived CDR1 and CDR2 are GTSNPN and SVGIG (reference sequence). The CDR3 is made up of 11 amino acids. CDR3 sequence reads: CAWDRGEKLFF.

The chain is built from TRBV5-1 and TRBJ2-3; checking the TCRdb D call of TRBD1 is not possible without DNA. The CDR3 extends over 16 amino acids. The V gene's germline CDR1 is SGHRS and CDR2 YFSETQ. The CDR3 reads CASRLVGQGGTDTQYF.